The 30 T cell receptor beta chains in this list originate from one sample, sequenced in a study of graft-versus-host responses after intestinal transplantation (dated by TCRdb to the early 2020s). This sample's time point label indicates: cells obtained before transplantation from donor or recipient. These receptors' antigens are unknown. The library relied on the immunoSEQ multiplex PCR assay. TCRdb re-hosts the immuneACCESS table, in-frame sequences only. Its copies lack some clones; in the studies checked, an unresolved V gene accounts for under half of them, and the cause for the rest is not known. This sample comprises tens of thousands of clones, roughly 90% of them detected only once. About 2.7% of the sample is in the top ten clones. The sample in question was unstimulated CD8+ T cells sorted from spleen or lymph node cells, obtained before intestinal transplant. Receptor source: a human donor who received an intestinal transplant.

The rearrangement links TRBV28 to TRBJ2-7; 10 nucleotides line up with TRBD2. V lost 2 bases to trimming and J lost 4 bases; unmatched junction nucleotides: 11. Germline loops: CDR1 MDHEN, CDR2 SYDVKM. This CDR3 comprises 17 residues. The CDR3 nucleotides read TGTGCCAGCAGTTTAGGCCTAGCGGGAGCTTGGGGGTACGAGCAGTACTTC. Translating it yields CASSLGLAGAWGYEQYF.

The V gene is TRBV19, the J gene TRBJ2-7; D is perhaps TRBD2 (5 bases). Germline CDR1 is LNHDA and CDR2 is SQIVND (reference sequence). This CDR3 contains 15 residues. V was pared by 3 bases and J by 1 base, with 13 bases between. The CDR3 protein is CASSIVLAASYEQYF. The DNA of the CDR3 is TGTGCCAGTAGTATTGTGCTAGCTGCATCCTACGAGCAGTACTTC.

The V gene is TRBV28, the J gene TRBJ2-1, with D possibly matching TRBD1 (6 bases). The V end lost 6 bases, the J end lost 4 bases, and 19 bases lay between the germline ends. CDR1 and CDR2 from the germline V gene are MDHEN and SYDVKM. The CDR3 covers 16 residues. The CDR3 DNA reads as TGTGCCAGCAGCCACCGGACCATCAGGGGTTACAATGAGCAGTTCTTC. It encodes CASSHRTIRGYNEQFF.

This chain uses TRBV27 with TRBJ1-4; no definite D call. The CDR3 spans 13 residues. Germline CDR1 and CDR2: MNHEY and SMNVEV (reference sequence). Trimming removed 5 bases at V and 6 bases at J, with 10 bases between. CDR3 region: CASSNGLYEKLFF. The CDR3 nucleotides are TGTGCCAGCAGTAATGGACTCTATGAAAAACTGTTTTTT.

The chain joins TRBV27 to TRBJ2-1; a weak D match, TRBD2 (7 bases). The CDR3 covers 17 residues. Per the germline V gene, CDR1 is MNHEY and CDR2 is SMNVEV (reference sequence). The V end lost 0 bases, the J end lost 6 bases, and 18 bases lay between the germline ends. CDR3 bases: TGTGCCAGCAGTTTATCCGGATGGGGGGCGGGGGCCAATGAGCAGTTCTTC. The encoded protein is CASSLSGWGAGANEQFF.

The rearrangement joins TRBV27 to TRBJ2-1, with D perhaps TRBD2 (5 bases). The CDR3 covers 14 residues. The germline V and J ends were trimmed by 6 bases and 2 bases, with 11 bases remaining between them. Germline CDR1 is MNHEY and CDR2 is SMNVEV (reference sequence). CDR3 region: CASREGEAYNEQFF. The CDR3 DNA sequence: TGTGCCAGCAGAGAGGGCGAAGCCTACAATGAGCAGTTCTTC.

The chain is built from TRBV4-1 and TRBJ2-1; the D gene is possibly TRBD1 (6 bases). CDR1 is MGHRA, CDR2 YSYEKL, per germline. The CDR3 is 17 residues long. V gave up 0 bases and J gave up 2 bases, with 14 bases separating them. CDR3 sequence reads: CASSQDRGTRPYNEQFF. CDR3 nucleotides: TGCGCCAGCAGCCAAGATAGGGGGACGAGACCCTACAATGAGCAGTTCTTC.

CDR3: CASSRGLAGGREQYF. CDR3 sequence (DNA): TGTGCCAGCAGCCGTGGACTAGCGGGGGGACGGGAGCAGTACTTC. V gene TRBV7-8 combines with J gene TRBJ2-7; 14 nucleotides align to TRBD2. The J segment lost 7 bases and the V segment lost 5 bases, leaving 7 bases of the junction unmatched. CDR1 SGHVS and CDR2 FQNEAQ come from the germline V gene. The CDR3 extends over 15 amino acids.

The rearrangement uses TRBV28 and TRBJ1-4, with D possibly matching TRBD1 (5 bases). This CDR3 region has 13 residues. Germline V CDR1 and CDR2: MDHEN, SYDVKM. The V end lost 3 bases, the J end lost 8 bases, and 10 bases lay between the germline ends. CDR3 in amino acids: CASSLGGAEKLFF. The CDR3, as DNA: TGTGCCAGCAGTTTGGGCGGGGCGGAAAAACTGTTTTTT. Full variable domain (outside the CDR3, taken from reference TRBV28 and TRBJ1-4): DVKVTQSSRYLVKRTGEKVFLECVQDMDHENMFWYRQDPGLGLRLIYFSYDVKMKEKGDIPEGYSVSREKKERFSLILESASTNQTSMYLCASSLGGAEKLFFGSGTQLSVL.

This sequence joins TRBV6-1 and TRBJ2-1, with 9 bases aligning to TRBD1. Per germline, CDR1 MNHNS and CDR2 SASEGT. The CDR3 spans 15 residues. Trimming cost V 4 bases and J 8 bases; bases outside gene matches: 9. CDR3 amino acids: CASSGFTGGGDEQFF. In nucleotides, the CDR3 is TGTGCCAGCAGTGGATTTACAGGGGGCGGGGATGAGCAGTTCTTC.

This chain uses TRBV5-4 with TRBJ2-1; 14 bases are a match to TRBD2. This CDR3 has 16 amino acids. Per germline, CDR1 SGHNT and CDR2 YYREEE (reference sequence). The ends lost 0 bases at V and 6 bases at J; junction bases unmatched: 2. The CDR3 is CASSLGGLAGANEQFF. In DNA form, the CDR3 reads TGTGCCAGCAGCTTGGGGGGACTAGCGGGAGCCAATGAGCAGTTCTTC.

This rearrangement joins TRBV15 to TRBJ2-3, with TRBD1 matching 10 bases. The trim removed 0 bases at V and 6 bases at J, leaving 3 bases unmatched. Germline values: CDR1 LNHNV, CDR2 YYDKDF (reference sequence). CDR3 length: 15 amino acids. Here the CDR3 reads CATSRETGGADTQYF. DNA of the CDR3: TGTGCCACCAGCAGAGAGACAGGGGGCGCGGATACGCAGTATTTT.

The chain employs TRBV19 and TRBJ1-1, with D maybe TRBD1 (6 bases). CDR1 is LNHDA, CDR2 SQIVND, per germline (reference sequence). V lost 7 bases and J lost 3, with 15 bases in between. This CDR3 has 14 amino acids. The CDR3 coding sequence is TGTGCCAGTACCACTAACAGGGAGTACACTGAAGCTTTCTTT. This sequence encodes CASTTNREYTEAFF.

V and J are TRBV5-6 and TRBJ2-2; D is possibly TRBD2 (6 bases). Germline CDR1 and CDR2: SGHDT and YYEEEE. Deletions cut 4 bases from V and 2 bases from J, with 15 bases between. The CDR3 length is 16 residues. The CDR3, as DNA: TGTGCCAGCAGCGCCCCGGGGAGGTTCAACACCGGGGAGCTGTTTTTT. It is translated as CASSAPGRFNTGELFF.

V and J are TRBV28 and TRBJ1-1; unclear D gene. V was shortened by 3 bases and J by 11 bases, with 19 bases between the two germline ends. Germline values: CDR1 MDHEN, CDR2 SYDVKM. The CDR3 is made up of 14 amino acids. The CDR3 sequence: CASSFAPNEGRAFF. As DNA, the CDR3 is TGTGCCAGCAGTTTCGCTCCAAACGAGGGTCGGGCTTTCTTT.

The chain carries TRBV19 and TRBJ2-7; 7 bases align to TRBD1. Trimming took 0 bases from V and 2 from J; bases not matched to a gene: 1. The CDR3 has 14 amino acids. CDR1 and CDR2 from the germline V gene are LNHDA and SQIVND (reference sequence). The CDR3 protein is CASSIEDRAYEQYF. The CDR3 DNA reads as TGTGCCAGTAGTATAGAAGACAGGGCCTACGAGCAGTACTTC.

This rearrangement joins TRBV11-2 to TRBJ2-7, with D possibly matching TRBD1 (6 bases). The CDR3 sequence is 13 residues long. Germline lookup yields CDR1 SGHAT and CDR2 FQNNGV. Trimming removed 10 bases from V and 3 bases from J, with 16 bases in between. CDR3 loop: CATGDGVHYEQYF. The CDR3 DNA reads TGTGCCACAGGGGACGGGGTCCACTACGAGCAGTACTTC.

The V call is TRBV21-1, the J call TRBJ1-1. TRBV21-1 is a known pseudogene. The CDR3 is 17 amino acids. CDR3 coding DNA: TGTGCCAGCAGATCGCTACTAGCTACACAAATTCGCACTGAAGCTTTCTTT. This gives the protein CASRSLLATQIRTEAFF.

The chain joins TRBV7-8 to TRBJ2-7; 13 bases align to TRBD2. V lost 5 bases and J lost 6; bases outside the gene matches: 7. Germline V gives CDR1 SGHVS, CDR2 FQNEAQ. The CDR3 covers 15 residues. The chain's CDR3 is CASSPWTSGSGEQYF. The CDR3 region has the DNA TGTGCCAGCAGCCCCTGGACTAGCGGGAGCGGCGAGCAGTACTTC.

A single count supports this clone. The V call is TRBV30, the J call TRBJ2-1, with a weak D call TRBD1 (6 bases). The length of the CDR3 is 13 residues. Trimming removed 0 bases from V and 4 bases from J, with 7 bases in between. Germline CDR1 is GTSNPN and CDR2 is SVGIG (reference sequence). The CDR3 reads CAWSVTGYNEQFF. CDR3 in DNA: TGTGCCTGGAGTGTAACAGGGTACAATGAGCAGTTCTTC.

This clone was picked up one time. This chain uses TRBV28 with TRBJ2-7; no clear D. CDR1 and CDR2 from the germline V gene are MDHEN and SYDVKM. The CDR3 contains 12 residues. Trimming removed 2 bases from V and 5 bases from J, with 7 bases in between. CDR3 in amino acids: CASSLGHDEQYF. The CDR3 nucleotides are TGTGCCAGCAGTTTAGGGCACGACGAGCAGTACTTC. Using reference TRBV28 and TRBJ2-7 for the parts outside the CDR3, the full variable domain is DVKVTQSSRYLVKRTGEKVFLECVQDMDHENMFWYRQDPGLGLRLIYFSYDVKMKEKGDIPEGYSVSREKKERFSLILESASTNQTSMYLCASSLGHDEQYFGPGTRLTVT.

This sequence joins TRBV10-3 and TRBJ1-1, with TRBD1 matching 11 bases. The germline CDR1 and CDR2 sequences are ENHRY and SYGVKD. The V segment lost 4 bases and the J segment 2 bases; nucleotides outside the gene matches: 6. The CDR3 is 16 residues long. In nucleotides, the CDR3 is TGTGCCATCAGTGGAAGGCGGACAGGGGGCAACACTGAAGCTTTCTTT. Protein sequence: CAISGRRTGGNTEAFF.

The CDR3 loop is CASSEAGRREGFSEAFF. Written as DNA, the CDR3 is TGTGCCAGCAGTGAAGCGGGAAGGAGGGAGGGATTTTCTGAAGCTTTCTTT. The rearrangement links TRBV6-1 to TRBJ1-1; D not resolved. This CDR3 spans 17 amino acids. Germline-derived CDR1 and CDR2 are MNHNS and SASEGT. Between the trimmed V and J ends, which lost 0 bases and 6 bases, there was a span of 20 bases.

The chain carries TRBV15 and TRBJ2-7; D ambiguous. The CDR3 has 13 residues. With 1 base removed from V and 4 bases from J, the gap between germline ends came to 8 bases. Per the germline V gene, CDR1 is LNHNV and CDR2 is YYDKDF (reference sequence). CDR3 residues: CATSRGGEYEQYF. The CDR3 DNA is TGTGCCACCAGCAGAGGAGGAGAGTACGAGCAGTACTTC.

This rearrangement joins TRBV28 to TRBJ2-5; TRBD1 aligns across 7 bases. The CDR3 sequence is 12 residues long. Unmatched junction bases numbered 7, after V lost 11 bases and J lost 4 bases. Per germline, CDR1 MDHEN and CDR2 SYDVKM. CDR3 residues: CAWTRGRETQYF. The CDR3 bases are TGTGCCTGGACCAGGGGGAGAGAGACCCAGTACTTC. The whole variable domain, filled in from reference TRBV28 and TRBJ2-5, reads DVKVTQSSRYLVKRTGEKVFLECVQDMDHENMFWYRQDPGLGLRLIYFSYDVKMKEKGDIPEGYSVSREKKERFSLILESASTNQTSMYLCAWTRGRETQYFGPGTRLLVL.

The CDR3 nucleotides read TGCGCCAGCAGCCAAGCGGGGTTGGAGAATGAGCAGTTCTTC. The encoded protein is CASSQAGLENEQFF. The rearrangement joins TRBV4-1 to TRBJ2-1; tentatively, D is TRBD2 (5 bases). V lost 1 base to trimming and J lost 7 bases, with 11 bases between them. CDR1 and CDR2 from the germline V gene are MGHRA and YSYEKL. The CDR3 contains 14 residues.

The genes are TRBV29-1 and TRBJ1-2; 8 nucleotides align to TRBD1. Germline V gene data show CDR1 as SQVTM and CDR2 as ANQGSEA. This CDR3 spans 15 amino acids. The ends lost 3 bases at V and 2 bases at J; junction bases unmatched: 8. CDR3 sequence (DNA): TGCAGCGTTGATTGGAGGGACAGGCCCAACTATGGCTACACCTTC. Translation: CSVDWRDRPNYGYTF.

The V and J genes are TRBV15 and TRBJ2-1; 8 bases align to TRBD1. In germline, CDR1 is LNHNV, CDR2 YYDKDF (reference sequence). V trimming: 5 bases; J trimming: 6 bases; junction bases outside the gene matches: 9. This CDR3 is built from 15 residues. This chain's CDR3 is CATSGGKGQVNEQFF. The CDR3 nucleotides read TGTGCCACCAGCGGGGGGAAGGGACAGGTCAATGAGCAGTTCTTC.

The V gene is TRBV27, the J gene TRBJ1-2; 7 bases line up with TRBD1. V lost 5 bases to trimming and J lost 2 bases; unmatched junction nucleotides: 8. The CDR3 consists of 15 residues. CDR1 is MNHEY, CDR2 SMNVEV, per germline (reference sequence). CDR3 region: CASSPTPTGNYGYTF. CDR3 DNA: TGTGCCAGCAGTCCAACCCCGACAGGGAACTATGGCTACACCTTC.

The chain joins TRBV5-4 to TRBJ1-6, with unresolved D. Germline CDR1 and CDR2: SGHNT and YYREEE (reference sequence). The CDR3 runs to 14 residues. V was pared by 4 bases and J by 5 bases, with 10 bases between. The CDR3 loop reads CASSSLSDNSPLHF. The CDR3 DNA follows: TGTGCCAGCAGCAGCCTCTCTGATAATTCACCCCTCCACTTT.